Below, 4 T cell receptor beta chains from the same sample are listed, as sequenced in a study of blood T cell repertoires in COVID-19. The protocol was immunoSEQ multiplex PCR, while the TCRdb copy is restricted to in-frame clones and leaves out a portion. This repertoire shows fewer than 200,000 clones, 82% found once; its top ten account for less than 5.5%. Sample: PBMCs or T cells enriched from blood (not recorded which). These receptors were collected from an older woman with acute COVID-19.

J is TRBJ1-2 and V is TRBV27; D unclear. The CDR3 consists of 13 residues. The V and J ends lost 6 bases and 7 bases respectively, with 15 bases between them. The germline CDR1 and CDR2 sequences are MNHEY and SMNVEV (reference sequence). The CDR3 loop reads CASRKPGLGGYTF. The CDR3 DNA reads TGTGCCAGCAGGAAGCCAGGATTGGGTGGCTACACCTTC.

This clone was seen a handful of times. The chain uses TRBV27 and TRBJ1-2, with 7 bases matching TRBD1. Germline CDR1 MNHEY, CDR2 SMNVEV (reference sequence). The CDR3 totals 14 residues. V was clipped by 3 bases and J by 4 bases; unmatched bases: 5. Here the CDR3 DNA reads TGTGCCAGCAGTTTCGGACAGGCCACCTATGGCTACACCTTC. This codes for CASSFGQATYGYTF.

The V call is TRBV6-2 or TRBV6-3, the J call TRBJ1-2; 7 positions match TRBD1. The V and J ends lost 3 bases and 6 bases, in that order; junction bases with no gene match: 10. This CDR3 spans 15 amino acids. Germline values: CDR1 MNHEY, CDR2 SVGEGT. The CDR3 nucleotides read TGTGCCAGCAGTTATCCGGGACAGCCAAAAGATGGCTACACCTTC. Its protein product is CASSYPGQPKDGYTF.

The chain recombines TRBV18 with TRBJ2-1, with a weak D call TRBD2 (6 bases). CDR1 and CDR2 from the germline V gene are KGHSH and LQKENI. With 6 bases removed from V and 10 bases from J, the gap between germline ends came to 16 bases. This CDR3 is built from 13 residues. The CDR3 spells CASSPGGAAEQFF. The CDR3 bases are TGTGCCAGCTCCCCCGGAGGGGCCGCAGAGCAGTTCTTC.